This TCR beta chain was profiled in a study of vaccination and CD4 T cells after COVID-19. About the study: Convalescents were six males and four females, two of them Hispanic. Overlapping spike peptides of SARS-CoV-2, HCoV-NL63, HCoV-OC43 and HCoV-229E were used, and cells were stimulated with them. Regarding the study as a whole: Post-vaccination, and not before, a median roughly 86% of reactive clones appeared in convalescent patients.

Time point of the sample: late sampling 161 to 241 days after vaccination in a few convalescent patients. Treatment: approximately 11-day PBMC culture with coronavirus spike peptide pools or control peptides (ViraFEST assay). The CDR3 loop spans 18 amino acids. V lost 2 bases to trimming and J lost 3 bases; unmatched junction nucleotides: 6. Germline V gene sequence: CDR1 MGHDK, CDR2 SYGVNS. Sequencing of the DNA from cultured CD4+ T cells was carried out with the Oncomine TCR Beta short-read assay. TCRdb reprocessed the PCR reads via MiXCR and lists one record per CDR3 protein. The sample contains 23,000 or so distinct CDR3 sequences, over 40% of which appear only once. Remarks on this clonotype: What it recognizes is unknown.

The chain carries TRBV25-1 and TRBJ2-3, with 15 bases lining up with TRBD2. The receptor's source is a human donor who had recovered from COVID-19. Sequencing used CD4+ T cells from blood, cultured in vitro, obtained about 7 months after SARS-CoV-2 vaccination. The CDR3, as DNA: TGTGCCAGCAGTGAAACGGGACTAGCGGGAGGCCCGACAGATACGCAGTATTTT. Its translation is CASSETGLAGGPTDTQYF.